Listed below are T cell receptor beta chains from one sample, sequenced in a study of T cells in Graves' hyperthyroidism and ophthalmopathy. MiXCR was run by TCRdb on the multiplex PCR reads, yielding one entry per CDR3 protein. The profile covers more than 500,000 distinct CDR3 sequences, with roughly 14% appearing a single time and around 4.5% taken by the ten largest. Material: blood. All receptors derive from a woman aged 40 to 49 with Graves' ophthalmopathy. CDR3s include the opening cysteine and the closing phenylalanine or tryptophan. Only some rows state a clone size, as once, few, many or a class for expanded clones.

>TRBJ2-1|13|TRBV7-2|few
CASTSGFGDEQFF
>TRBJ2-5|14|TRBV30|.
CAWSVRLPKETQYF
>TRBJ1-1|13|TRBV5-5|few
CASSQYLRGEAFF
>TRBJ1-6|16|TRBV7-8|.
CASSLDNPTGYSPLHF
>TRBJ2-7|15|TRBV20-1|few
CSAQRTSGGPYEQYF
>TRBJ2-5|13|TRBV5-4|many
CASSLAGFETQYF
>TRBJ1-1|14|TRBV6-1|many
CASSPSTGSTEAFF
>TRBJ2-2|15|TRBV28|many
CASSLPLVRTGELFF
>TRBJ1-2|12|TRBV30|.
CALDPGGYGYTF
>TRBJ1-3|17|TRBV7-9|many
CASSLPTGGLERNTIYF
>TRBJ2-7|13|TRBV7-2|many
CASSVAGRFEQYF
>TRBJ1-5|13|TRBV19|.
CASSNQGNQPQHF
>TRBJ2-2|15|TRBV5-6|.
CASSILTGLTGELFF
>TRBJ1-1|14|TRBV7-9|many
CASSLGGASTEAFF
>TRBJ1-2|16|TRBV12-3/TRBV12-4|many
CASRKETGARGYGYTF
>TRBJ1-2|12|TRBV29-1|few
CSVGGGQGGYTF
>TRBJ1-1|14|TRBV18|few
CASSPPPGGTEAFF
>TRBJ1-2|12|TRBV30|.
CAWSVLGFGYTF
>TRBJ1-1|15|TRBV6-1|many
CASISEQRGFAEAFF
>TRBJ2-5|17|TRBV7-9|many
CASSGRTGAYGRETQYF
>TRBJ2-7|14|TRBV30|many
CAWSVLEQGYEQYF
>TRBJ1-2|15|TRBV7-3|many
CASSLTPGQFYGYTF
>TRBJ2-7|13|TRBV6-2/TRBV6-3|many
CASSYRDRGEQYF
>TRBJ1-1|16|TRBV27|.
CASSLTRDRAPWGAFF
>TRBJ2-2|14|TRBV4-1|few
CASSLWTGAGELFF
>TRBJ2-7|13|TRBV7-6|.
CASSSGRGAEQYF
>TRBJ2-2|16|TRBV4-1|.
CASSPQSPRGTGELFF
>TRBJ1-2|13|TRBV4-2|few
CASSQDSQRGYTF
>TRBJ2-2|16|TRBV29-1|few
CSASFLERETTGELFF
>TRBJ2-3|17|TRBV4-1|.
CASSQPWTGASTDTQYF
>TRBJ2-2|16|TRBV6-1|many
CASSAGVRQPYGELFF
>TRBJ2-1|16|TRBV20-1|many
CSARDLSSGDSNEQFF
>TRBJ1-5|16|TRBV4-1|.
CASSQGGGYSNQPQHF
>TRBJ2-7|14|TRBV7-2|.
CASSRRQGPLEQYF
>TRBJ2-7|15|TRBV11-2|.
CASSLDLAASYEQYF
>TRBJ1-2|16|TRBV30|once
CAGASDRGLLFYGYTF
>TRBJ2-5|22|TRBV4-2|few
CASSLDFGRRGREADLEETQYF
>TRBJ2-7|11|TRBV2|many
CASCLTYEQYF
>TRBJ1-1|15|TRBV28|many
CASSVPGRANTEAFF
>TRBJ1-2|12|TRBV28|many
CASSLQSYGYTF
>TRBJ1-2|13|TRBV6-5|.
CASSYGEEYGYTF
>TRBJ2-2|14|TRBV7-9|many
CASSLGLVPGELFF
>TRBJ1-2|14|TRBV9|many
CASSSRQGEKGYTF
>TRBJ1-1|17|TRBV6-2/TRBV6-3|.
CASSYSGQGAVNTEAFF
>TRBJ1-6|20|TRBV27|.
CASSPSEGDIQAEYNSPLHF
>TRBJ2-7|15|TRBV28|many
CASSPMTVSWHEQYF